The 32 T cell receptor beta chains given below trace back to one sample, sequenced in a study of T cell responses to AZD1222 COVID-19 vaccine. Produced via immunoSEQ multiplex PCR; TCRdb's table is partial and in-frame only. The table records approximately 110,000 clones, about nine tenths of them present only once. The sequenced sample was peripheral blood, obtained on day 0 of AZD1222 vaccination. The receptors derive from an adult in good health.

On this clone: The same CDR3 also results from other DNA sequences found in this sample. The CDR3 region is CASSLERGHYGYTF. As DNA, the CDR3 is TGTGCCAGCAGCTTAGAGCGGGGCCACTATGGCTACACCTTC. The chain couples TRBV7-2 to TRBJ1-2, with D possibly TRBD1 on 5 matching bases. V lost 1 base and J lost 3, with 9 bases in between. Germline V gene data show CDR1 as SGHTA and CDR2 as FQGNSA. The CDR3 runs 14 residues.

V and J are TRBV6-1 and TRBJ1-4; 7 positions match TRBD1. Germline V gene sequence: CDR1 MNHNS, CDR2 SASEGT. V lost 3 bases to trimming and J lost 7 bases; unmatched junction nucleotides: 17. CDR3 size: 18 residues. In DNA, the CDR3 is TGTGCCAGCAGTGAGCAGACAGGGTTTACCCTATCTGGTGAAAAACTGTTTTTT. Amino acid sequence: CASSEQTGFTLSGEKLFF.

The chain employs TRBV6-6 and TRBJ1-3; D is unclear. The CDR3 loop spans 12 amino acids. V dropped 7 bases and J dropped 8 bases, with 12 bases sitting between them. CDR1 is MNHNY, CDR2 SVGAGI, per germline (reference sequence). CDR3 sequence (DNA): TGTGCCAGCAACGCCGGCGGGGACACCATATATTTT. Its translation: CASNAGGDTIYF.

CDR3 region: CASKQPGGLQYGYTF. The CDR3 DNA follows: TGTGCCAGCAAACAACCAGGGGGCCTCCAGTATGGCTACACCTTC. The V and J genes are TRBV6-6 and TRBJ1-2; 8 bases match TRBD1. Germline values: CDR1 MNHNY, CDR2 SVGAGI (reference sequence). With 7 bases clipped from V and 5 bases from J, the junction kept 12 bases outside the gene matches. This CDR3 spans 15 amino acids.

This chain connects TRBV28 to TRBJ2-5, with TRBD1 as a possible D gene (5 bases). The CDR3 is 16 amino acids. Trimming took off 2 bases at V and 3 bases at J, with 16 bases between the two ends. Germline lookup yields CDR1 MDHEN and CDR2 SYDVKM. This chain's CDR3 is CASSLDAGLSKETQYF. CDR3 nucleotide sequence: TGTGCCAGCAGTTTAGATGCAGGGCTTTCCAAAGAGACCCAGTACTTC.

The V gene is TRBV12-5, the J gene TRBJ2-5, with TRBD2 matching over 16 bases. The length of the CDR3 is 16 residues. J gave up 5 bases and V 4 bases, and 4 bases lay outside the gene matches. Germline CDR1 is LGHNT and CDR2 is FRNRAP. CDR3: CASGSGLAGGEETQYF. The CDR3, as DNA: TGTGCTAGTGGTTCGGGACTAGCGGGGGGGGAGGAGACCCAGTACTTC.

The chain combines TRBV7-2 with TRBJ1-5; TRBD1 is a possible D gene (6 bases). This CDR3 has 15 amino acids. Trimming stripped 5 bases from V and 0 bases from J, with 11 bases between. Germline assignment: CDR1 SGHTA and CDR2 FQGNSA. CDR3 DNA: TGTGCCAGCAGCCGGGGGCCGTATAGCAATCAGCCCCAGCATTTT. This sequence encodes CASSRGPYSNQPQHF.

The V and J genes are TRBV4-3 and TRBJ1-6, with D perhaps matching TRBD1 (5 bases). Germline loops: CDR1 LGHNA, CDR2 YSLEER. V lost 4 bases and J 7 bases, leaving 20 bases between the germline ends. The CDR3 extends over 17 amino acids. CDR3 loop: CASSPTGAGFTNSPLHF. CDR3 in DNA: TGCGCCAGCAGCCCGACCGGGGCAGGGTTTACGAATTCACCCCTCCACTTT.

CDR3 bases: TGTGCCAGCAAACTTACAGGGGCGGCCACTGAAGCTTTCTTT. It encodes CASKLTGAATEAFF. The chain couples TRBV6-5 to TRBJ1-1, with 7 bases that match TRBD1. The germline CDR1 and CDR2 sequences are MNHEY and SVGAGI. The V and J ends lost 7 bases and 4 bases, in that order; junction bases with no gene match: 9. This CDR3 has 14 amino acids.

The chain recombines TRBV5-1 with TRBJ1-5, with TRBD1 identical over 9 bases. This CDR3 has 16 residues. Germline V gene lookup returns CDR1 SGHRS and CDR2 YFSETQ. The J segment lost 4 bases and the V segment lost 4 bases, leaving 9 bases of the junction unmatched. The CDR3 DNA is TGCGCCAGCAGCCCAGGGGACAGGGCATTGAATCAGCCCCAGCATTTT. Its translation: CASSPGDRALNQPQHF.

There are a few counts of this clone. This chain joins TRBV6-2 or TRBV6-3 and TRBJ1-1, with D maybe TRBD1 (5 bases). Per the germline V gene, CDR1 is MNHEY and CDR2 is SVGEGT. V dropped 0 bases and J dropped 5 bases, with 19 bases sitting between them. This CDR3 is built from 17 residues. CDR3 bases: TGTGCCAGCAGTTACTCACCATCGTCGGGGGGGAGGACTGAAGCTTTCTTT. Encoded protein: CASSYSPSSGGRTEAFF.

DNA of the CDR3: TGTGCCAGCAGTTTGGACATATACTCCTATAATTCACCCCTCCACTTT. It yields the protein CASSLDIYSYNSPLHF. The chain carries TRBV27 and TRBJ1-6, with D possibly being TRBD1 (5 bases). The CDR3 covers 16 residues. CDR1 MNHEY and CDR2 SMNVEV come from the germline V gene (reference sequence). V was cut by 3 bases and J by 0 bases, with 9 bases left in between.

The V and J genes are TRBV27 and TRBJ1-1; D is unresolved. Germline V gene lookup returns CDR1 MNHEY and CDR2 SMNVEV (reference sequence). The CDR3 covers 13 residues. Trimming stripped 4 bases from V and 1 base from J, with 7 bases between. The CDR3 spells CASSSVANTEAFF. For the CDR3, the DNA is TGTGCCAGCAGTTCGGTTGCGAACACTGAAGCTTTCTTT.

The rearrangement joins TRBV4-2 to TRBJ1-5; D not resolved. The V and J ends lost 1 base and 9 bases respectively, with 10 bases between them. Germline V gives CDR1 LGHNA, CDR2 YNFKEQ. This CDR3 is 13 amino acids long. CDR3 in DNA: TGTGCCAGCAGCCAAGTCGGGGATCCGCCCCAGCATTTT. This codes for CASSQVGDPPQHF.

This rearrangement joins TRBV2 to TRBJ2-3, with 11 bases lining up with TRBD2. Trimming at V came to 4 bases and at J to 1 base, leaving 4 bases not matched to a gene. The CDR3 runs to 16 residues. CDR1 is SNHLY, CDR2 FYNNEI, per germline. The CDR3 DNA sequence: TGTGCCAGCAGTGGACTGACTAGCGGGGGCACAGATACGCAGTATTTT. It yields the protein CASSGLTSGGTDTQYF.

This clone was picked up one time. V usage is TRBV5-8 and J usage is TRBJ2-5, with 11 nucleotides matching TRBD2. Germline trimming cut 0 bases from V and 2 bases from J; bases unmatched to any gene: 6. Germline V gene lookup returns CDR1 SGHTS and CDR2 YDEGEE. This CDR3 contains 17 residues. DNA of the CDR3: TGTGCCAGCAGCTTGGAAGGTAGCGGGGGGGTACAAGAGACCCAGTACTTC. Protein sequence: CASSLEGSGGVQETQYF.

CDR3 in amino acids: CASSLTGQPQHF. In DNA, the CDR3 is TGTGCCAGCAGCCTCACAGGGCAGCCCCAGCATTTT. The chain employs TRBV7-8 and TRBJ1-5; D is perhaps TRBD1 (6 bases). The CDR3 runs to 12 residues. V was cut by 5 bases and J by 7 bases, with 9 bases left in between. Germline V gene lookup returns CDR1 SGHVS and CDR2 FQNEAQ. Complete variable domain (other parts from reference TRBV7-8 and TRBJ1-5): GAGVSQSPRYKVAKRGQDVALRCDPISGHVSLFWYQQALGQGPEFLTYFQNEAQLDKSGLPSDRFFAERPEGSVSTLKIQRTQQEDSAVYLCASSLTGQPQHFGDGTRLSIL.

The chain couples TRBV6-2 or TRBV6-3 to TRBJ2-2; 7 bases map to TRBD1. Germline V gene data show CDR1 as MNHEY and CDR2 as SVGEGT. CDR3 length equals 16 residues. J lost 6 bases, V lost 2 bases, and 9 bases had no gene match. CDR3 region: CASSYGQASFSGELFF. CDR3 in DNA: TGTGCCAGCAGTTACGGACAGGCCAGTTTTTCCGGGGAGCTGTTTTTT.

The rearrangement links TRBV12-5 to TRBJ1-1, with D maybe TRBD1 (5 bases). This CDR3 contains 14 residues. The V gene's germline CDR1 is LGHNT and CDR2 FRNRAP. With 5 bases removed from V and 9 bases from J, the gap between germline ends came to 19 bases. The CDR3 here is CASGLGLTGTQAFF. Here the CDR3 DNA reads TGTGCTAGTGGTCTAGGCTTAACCGGGACGCAAGCTTTCTTT.

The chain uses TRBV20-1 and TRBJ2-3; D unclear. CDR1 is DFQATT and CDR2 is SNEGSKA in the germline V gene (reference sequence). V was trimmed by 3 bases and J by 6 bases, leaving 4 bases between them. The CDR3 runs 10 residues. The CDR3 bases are TGCAGTGCTAGTACCGATACGCAGTATTTT. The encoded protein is CSASTDTQYF.

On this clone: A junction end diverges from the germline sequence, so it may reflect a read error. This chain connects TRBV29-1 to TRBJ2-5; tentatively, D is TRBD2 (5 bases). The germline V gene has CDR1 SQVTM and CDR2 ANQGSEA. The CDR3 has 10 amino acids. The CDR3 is CSVQEGTQYF. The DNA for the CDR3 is TGCAGCGTTCAAGAGGGGACCCAGTACTTC.

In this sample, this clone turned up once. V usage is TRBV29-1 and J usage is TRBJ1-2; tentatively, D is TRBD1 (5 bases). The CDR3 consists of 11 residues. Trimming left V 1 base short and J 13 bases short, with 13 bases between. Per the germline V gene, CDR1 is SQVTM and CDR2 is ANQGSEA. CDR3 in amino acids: CSVEGGEGTTF. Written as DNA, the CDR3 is TGCAGCGTTGAAGGAGGGGAGGGTACCACCTTC. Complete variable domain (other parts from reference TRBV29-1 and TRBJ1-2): SAVISQKPSRDICQRGTSLTIQCQVDSQVTMMFWYRQQPGQSLTLIATANQGSEATYESGFVIDKFPISRPNLTFSTLTVSNMSPEDSSIYLCSVEGGEGTTFGSGTRLTVV.

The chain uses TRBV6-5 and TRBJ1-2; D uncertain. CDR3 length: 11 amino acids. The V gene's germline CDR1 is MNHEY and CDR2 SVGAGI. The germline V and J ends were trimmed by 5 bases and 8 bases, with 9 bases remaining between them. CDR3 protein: CASSTDAGYTF. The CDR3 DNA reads TGTGCCAGCAGTACGGACGCCGGCTACACCTTC.

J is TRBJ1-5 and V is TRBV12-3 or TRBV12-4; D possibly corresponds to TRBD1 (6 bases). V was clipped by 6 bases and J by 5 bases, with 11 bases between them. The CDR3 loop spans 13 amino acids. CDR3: CASRPGQYQPQHF. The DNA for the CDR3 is TGTGCCAGCAGGCCTGGACAGTATCAGCCCCAGCATTTT.

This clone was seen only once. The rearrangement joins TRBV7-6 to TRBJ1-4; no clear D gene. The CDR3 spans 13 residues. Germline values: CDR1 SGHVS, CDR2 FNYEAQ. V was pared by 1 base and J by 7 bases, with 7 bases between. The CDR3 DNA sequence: TGTGCCAGCAGCTTAGGACCGGTTGAAAAACTGTTTTTT. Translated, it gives CASSLGPVEKLFF.

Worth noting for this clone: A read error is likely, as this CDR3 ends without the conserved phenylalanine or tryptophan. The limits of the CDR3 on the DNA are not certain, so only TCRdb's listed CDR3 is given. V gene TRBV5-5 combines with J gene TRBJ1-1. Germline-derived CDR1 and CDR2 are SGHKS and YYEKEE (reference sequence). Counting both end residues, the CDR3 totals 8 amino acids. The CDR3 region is CASSDAEG.

This CDR3 is CASRLAGGKQETQYF. The CDR3 DNA sequence: TGTGCCAGCCGGCTAGCGGGGGGGAAACAAGAGACCCAGTACTTC. The chain links TRBV6-5 to TRBJ2-5, with 12 positions matching TRBD2. This CDR3 region has 15 residues. From germline, CDR1 is MNHEY and CDR2 SVGAGI. J was trimmed by 2 bases and V by 8 bases; bases with no gene match: 6.

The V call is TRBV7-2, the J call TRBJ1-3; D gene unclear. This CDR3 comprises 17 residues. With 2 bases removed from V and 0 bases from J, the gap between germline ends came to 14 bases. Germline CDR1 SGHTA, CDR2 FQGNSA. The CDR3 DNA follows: TGTGCCAGCAGCTTATCCCCCTCCTCCCGCTCTGGAAACACCATATATTTT. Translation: CASSLSPSSRSGNTIYF.

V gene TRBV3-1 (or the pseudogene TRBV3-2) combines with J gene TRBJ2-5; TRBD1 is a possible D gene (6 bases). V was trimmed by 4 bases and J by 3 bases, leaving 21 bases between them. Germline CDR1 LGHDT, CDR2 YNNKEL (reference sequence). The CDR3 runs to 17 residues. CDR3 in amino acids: CASSPHLRTAKEETQYF. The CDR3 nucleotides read TGTGCCAGCAGCCCCCATCTACGGACAGCGAAGGAAGAGACCCAGTACTTC.

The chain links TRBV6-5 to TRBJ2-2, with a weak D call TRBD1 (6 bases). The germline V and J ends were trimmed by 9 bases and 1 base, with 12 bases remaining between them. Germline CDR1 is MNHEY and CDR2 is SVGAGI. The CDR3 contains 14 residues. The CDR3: CASKDRWNTGELFF. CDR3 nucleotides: TGTGCCAGTAAGGACAGATGGAACACCGGGGAGCTGTTTTTT.

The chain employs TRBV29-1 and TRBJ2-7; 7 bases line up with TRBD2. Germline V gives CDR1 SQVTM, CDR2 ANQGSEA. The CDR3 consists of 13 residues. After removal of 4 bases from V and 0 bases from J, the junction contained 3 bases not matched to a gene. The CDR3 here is CSVGAGVSYEQYF. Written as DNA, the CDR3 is TGCAGCGTTGGTGCGGGAGTCTCCTACGAGCAGTACTTC.

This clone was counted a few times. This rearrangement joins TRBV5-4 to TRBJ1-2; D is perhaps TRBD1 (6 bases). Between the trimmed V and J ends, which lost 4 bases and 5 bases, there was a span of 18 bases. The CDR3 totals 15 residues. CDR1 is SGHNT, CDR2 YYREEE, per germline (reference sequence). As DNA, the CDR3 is TGTGCCAGCAGCCAGGGCCAGGGGCAGTTTTATGGCTACACCTTC. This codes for CASSQGQGQFYGYTF.